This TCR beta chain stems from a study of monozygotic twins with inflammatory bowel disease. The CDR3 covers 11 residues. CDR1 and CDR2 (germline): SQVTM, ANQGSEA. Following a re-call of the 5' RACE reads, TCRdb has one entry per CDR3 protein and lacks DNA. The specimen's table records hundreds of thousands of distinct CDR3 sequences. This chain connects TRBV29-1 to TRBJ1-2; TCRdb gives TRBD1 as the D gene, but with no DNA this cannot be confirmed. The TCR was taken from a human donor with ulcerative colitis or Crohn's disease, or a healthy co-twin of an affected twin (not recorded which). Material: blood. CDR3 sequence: CSVEVRGGYTF.